These T cell receptor beta chains were read from a single sample in a study of early T cells in non-severe SARS-CoV-2 infection. From the 5' RACE reads, TCRdb called clonotypes with MiXCR, one entry per CDR3 protein. The table has 70,000 or so distinct CDR3 sequences, 9% to 15% seen once. The sequenced sample consisted of whole blood. These receptors all stem from an adult who was a healthcare worker with PCR-confirmed SARS-CoV-2 infection or an uninfected control (not recorded which). Each CDR3 is given with its conserved first and last residue. D genes are given only for firm matches. Clone size is stated in some rows and not others, as once, few, many or a class when expanded.

D,V,length,J,size,DNA,CDR3
NA,TRBV11-2,13,TRBJ2-1,NA,TGTGCCAGCAGCTTAGCAGGGGGGAGTGAGCAGTTCTTC,CASSLAGGSEQFF
NA,TRBV30,13,TRBJ1-5,few,TGTGCCTGGAGCGACAGACCTAATCAGCCCCAGCATTTT,CAWSDRPNQPQHF
TRBD1,TRBV18,14,TRBJ2-7,few,TGTGCCAGCTCACCAAACAGGGGGCAGGACGAGCAGTACTTC,CASSPNRGQDEQYF
NA,TRBV5-1,13,TRBJ2-5,NA,TGCGCCAGCAGCTTGGAGGGCGCCGAGACCCAGTACTTC,CASSLEGAETQYF
TRBD2,TRBV6-6,15,TRBJ2-1,many,TGTGCCAGCAGTTTTCTAGCGGGAGAACTCAATGAGCAGTTCTTC,CASSFLAGELNEQFF
TRBD1,TRBV7-2,14,TRBJ2-7,many,TGTGCCAGCAGTTCCGGGACAGGGGGCTCCGAGCAGTACTTC,CASSSGTGGSEQYF
NA,TRBV28,13,TRBJ1-2,few,TGTGCCAGCAGTGTACCAGGGAAGAAAGGCTACACCTTC,CASSVPGKKGYTF
NA,TRBV28,13,TRBJ1-1,many,TGTGCCAGCAGACTGGGGTCGAACACTGAAGCTTTCTTT,CASRLGSNTEAFF
NA,TRBV27,15,TRBJ2-1,NA,TGTGCCAGCAGGGGACAACCTAGCTCCTACAATGAGCAGTTCTTC,CASRGQPSSYNEQFF
NA,TRBV11-2,13,TRBJ1-4,many,TGTGCCAGCAGCCCCGGGGGCGATGAAAAACTGTTTTTT,CASSPGGDEKLFF
NA,TRBV12-3/TRBV12-4,16,TRBJ2-7,NA,TGTGCCAGCAGCCTCGATTATATTGGTCTCTCCTACGAGCAGTACTTC,CASSLDYIGLSYEQYF
NA,TRBV29-1,14,TRBJ1-6,many,TGCAGCGTTGCCGCCGACAGTGCTAATTCACCCCTCCACTTT,CSVAADSANSPLHF
NA,TRBV24-1,15,TRBJ2-3,many,TGTGCCACCAGTGATCCCCTTGACAGAGCAGATACGCAGTATTTT,CATSDPLDRADTQYF
TRBD2,TRBV12-3/TRBV12-4,15,TRBJ2-1,many,TGTGCCAGCAGTCCGACTAGCGAGGTAGCAGATGAGCAGTTCTTC,CASSPTSEVADEQFF
NA,TRBV27,12,TRBJ2-7,NA,TGTGCCAGCAGGGACTCTTATTACGAGCAGTACTTC,CASRDSYYEQYF
NA,TRBV5-4,15,TRBJ1-1,few,TGTGCCAGCAGCGGTGGCAGCAGAAGAGGGACTGAAGCTTTCTTT,CASSGGSRRGTEAFF
NA,TRBV7-9,15,TRBJ2-1,many,TGTGCCAGCAGCTTAGAGGGCGGCTCCTACAATGAGCAGTTCTTC,CASSLEGGSYNEQFF
TRBD2,TRBV29-1,14,TRBJ2-3,NA,TGCAGCGGGGAGGGAGCGGGAGGTCCAGATACGCAGTATTTT,CSGEGAGGPDTQYF
NA,TRBV28,12,TRBJ2-7,many,TGTGCCAGCAGTTTACAAGACTACGAGCAGTACTTC,CASSLQDYEQYF
TRBD1,TRBV28,18,TRBJ2-5,NA,TGTGCCAGCAGTTCCCTCCCCGGGACAGGAGATTACCAAGAGACCCAGTACTTC,CASSSLPGTGDYQETQYF
TRBD1,TRBV6-5,15,TRBJ1-1,many,TGTGCCAGCGGGCCCCGTGGGACAGTGAACACTGAAGCTTTCTTT,CASGPRGTVNTEAFF
TRBD2,TRBV20-1,14,TRBJ2-1,many,TGCAGTGCTCCGGGACTAGCGGGAACCAATGAGCAGTTCTTC,CSAPGLAGTNEQFF
TRBD1,TRBV7-2,12,TRBJ2-4,few,TGTGCCAGCAGCCCCACAGGGGCCATTCAGTACTTC,CASSPTGAIQYF
NA,TRBV20-1,13,TRBJ1-5,NA,TGCAGTGCAGGCGAAGGACCATATCAGCCCCAGCATTTT,CSAGEGPYQPQHF
TRBD2,TRBV28,17,TRBJ2-5,many,TGTGCCAGCAGTTTGGGACTAGCGGGAGGGCCAGGGGAGACCCAGTACTTC,CASSLGLAGGPGETQYF
NA,TRBV6-6,16,TRBJ2-7,few,TGTGCCAGCAGTACCGGGACGGAGCTAGTTGGCTACGAGCAGTACTTC,CASSTGTELVGYEQYF
TRBD1,TRBV2,15,TRBJ2-3,many,TGTGCCAGCAGTCGGGACAGCTATACGGGAAATACGCAGTATTTT,CASSRDSYTGNTQYF
NA,TRBV15,13,TRBJ2-1,many,TGTGCCACCAGCACGACTGGGTGGAATGAGCAGTTCTTC,CATSTTGWNEQFF
TRBD2,TRBV13,15,TRBJ2-7,few,TGTGCCAGCAGCCGTCTAGCGGCCCAAGGCCACGAGCAGTACTTC,CASSRLAAQGHEQYF
NA,TRBV11-2,13,TRBJ2-1,many,TGTGCCAGCAGCTTAGTTCCCTACAATGAGCAGTTCTTC,CASSLVPYNEQFF
NA,TRBV11-2,13,TRBJ1-1,many,TGTGCCAGCAGCTTAGAAGGGCGCACTGAAGCTTTCTTT,CASSLEGRTEAFF
TRBD2,TRBV28,15,TRBJ2-3,NA,TGTGCCAGCAGTTGGCGGGAGGGAAGCACAGATACGCAGTATTTT,CASSWREGSTDTQYF
NA,TRBV29-1,15,TRBJ2-7,once,TGCAGCGTGACCGAATTTATAGACCGCCCCTACGAGCAGTACTTC,CSVTEFIDRPYEQYF
NA,TRBV28,13,TRBJ1-5,many,TGTGCCCTGGGGCAGGGAAGCAATCAGCCCCAGCATTTT,CALGQGSNQPQHF
TRBD2,TRBV3-1,17,TRBJ2-2,NA,TGTGCCAGCAGCCAGCCGGGACTAGCGGGCAACACCGGGGAGCTGTTTTTT,CASSQPGLAGNTGELFF
NA,TRBV7-8,14,TRBJ2-3,many,TGTGCCAGCAGCTTAGCGGCTAGCACAGATACGCAGTATTTT,CASSLAASTDTQYF
TRBD1,TRBV9,18,TRBJ1-6,many,TGTGCCAGCAGCCCTTTCCGGCCGGGACAGGTGTCAAATTCACCCCTCCACTTT,CASSPFRPGQVSNSPLHF
TRBD1,TRBV28,15,TRBJ2-7,many,TGTGCCAGCAGTCCTCCGGGACAGCTTAACTACGAGCAGTACTTC,CASSPPGQLNYEQYF
NA,TRBV12-3/TRBV12-4,14,TRBJ2-1,many,TGTGCCAGCAGCTTCGGCCAGGGGGGAAATGAGCAGTTCTTC,CASSFGQGGNEQFF
NA,TRBV28,14,TRBJ1-2,NA,TGTGCCAGCAGTCTACGACAGTCAGTCTATGGCTACACCTTC,CASSLRQSVYGYTF
NA,TRBV9,13,TRBJ2-3,few,TGTGCCAGCAGCGTAGCCGGCGAGGATACGCAGTATTTT,CASSVAGEDTQYF
TRBD1,TRBV12-3/TRBV12-4,17,TRBJ2-7,NA,TGTGCCAGCAGTGCCTCTCAGCAGGGGGCAAGGGCCTACGAGCAGTACTTC,CASSASQQGARAYEQYF
NA,TRBV27,15,TRBJ1-4,many,TGTGCCAGCAGTCCCCAGGGGTCAACTAATGAAAAACTGTTTTTT,CASSPQGSTNEKLFF
TRBD1,TRBV20-1,13,TRBJ2-2,many,TGCAGTGCAAGGGACAGGCTGCTCGGGGAGCTGTTTTTT,CSARDRLLGELFF
TRBD1,TRBV20-1,11,TRBJ1-2,many,TGCAGTCTGACAGGGCAGGGAGGCTACACCTTC,CSLTGQGGYTF
NA,TRBV7-2,12,TRBJ1-5,NA,TGTGCCAGCAGCTTAGCAGGGAAACCCCAGCATTTT,CASSLAGKPQHF
NA,TRBV28,15,TRBJ2-5,NA,TGTGCCAGCAGTTTACCCAGCGGGTCTCAAGAGACCCAGTACTTC,CASSLPSGSQETQYF
TRBD1,TRBV12-3/TRBV12-4,15,TRBJ1-1,many,TGTGCCAGCAGCCGGCAGGGACAGGCGAACACTGAAGCTTTCTTT,CASSRQGQANTEAFF
TRBD2,TRBV6-5,18,TRBJ2-1,NA,TGTGCCAGCAGTTACTCGGCGACTAGCGGGAGGAAATACAATGAGCAGTTCTTC,CASSYSATSGRKYNEQFF
NA,TRBV28,12,TRBJ1-5,few,TGTGCCAGCAGGAAGAACAATCAGCCCCAGCATTTT,CASRKNNQPQHF
TRBD2,TRBV29-1,19,TRBJ2-1,few,TGCAGCGTTGGCGGACAGGGAGGACTAGCGGGAGGGCTATACAATGAGCAGTTCTTC,CSVGGQGGLAGGLYNEQFF
TRBD1,TRBV20-1,14,TRBJ2-7,NA,TGCAGTGCGCTTACCGGGACAGGGTACTACGAGCAGTACTTC,CSALTGTGYYEQYF
TRBD1,TRBV5-1,14,TRBJ2-7,many,TGCGCCAGCAACCCGGGACAGGGGGCGCGGGAGCAGTACTTC,CASNPGQGAREQYF
NA,TRBV5-5,13,TRBJ1-1,NA,TGTGCCAGCAGCTTGACCCGGAGGACTGAAGCTTTCTTT,CASSLTRRTEAFF